This TCR beta chain emerged from a study of T cells in Graves' hyperthyroidism and ophthalmopathy. Disease duration under 2 months; hyperthyroidism patients were aged 18 to 65. The study excluded patients with uncontrolled infection, other autoimmune disease, pregnancy or lactation. PBMCs stemmed from 10 ml fresh peripheral blood. This clonotype was seen repeatedly, ten times or more. RNA transcripts served as the template for amplifying TCR beta CDR3 regions. The HTBI set primed first-round TCR CDR3 RT-PCR. TCRdb reprocessed the multiplex PCR reads via MiXCR and lists one record per CDR3 protein. This repertoire shows about 400,000 distinct CDR3 sequences, about 15% found once; its top ten account for 32%. CDR3 length: 17 amino acids. CDR1 and CDR2 (germline): SGHAT, FQDESV (reference sequence). Trimming took 5 bases from V and 5 from J, leaving 22 bases between them.

The sequence was obtained from a woman aged 25-40 years with Graves' hyperthyroidism. Sequencing was performed on blood. The chain combines TRBV11-1 with TRBJ2-1; possibly TRBD1 for D (5 bases). CDR3 region: CASSPFWTKLKHNEQFF. The DNA of the CDR3 is TGTGCCAGCAGCCCTTTTTGGACAAAATTAAAGCACAATGAGCAGTTCTTC.